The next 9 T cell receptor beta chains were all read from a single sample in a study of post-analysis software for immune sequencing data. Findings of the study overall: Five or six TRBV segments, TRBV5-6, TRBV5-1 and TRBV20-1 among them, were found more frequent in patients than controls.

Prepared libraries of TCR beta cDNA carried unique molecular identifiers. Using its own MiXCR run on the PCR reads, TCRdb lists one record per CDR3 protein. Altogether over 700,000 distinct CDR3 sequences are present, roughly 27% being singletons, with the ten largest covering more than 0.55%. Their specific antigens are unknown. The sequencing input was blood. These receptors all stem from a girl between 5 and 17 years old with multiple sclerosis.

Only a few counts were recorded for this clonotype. The DNA of the CDR3 is TGTGCCAGCAGCTTAGTAATTGGCTCCTCTAGCGGGAAAGGGAATGAGCAGTTCTTC. Translation gives CASSLVIGSSSGKGNEQFF. V is TRBV7-9 and J is TRBJ2-1; 9 bases map to TRBD2. This CDR3 comprises 19 residues. CDR1 and CDR2 from the germline V gene are SEHNR and FQNEAQ (reference sequence). Germline trimming cut 1 base from V and 7 bases from J; bases unmatched to any gene: 17. The full variable domain, rest sourced from reference TRBV7-9 and TRBJ2-1, is DTGVSQNPRHKITKRGQNVTFRCDPISEHNRLYWYRQTLGQGPEFLTYFQNEAQLEKSRLLSDRFSAERPKGSFSTLEIQRTEQGDSAMYLCASSLVIGSSSGKGNEQFFGPGTRLTVL.

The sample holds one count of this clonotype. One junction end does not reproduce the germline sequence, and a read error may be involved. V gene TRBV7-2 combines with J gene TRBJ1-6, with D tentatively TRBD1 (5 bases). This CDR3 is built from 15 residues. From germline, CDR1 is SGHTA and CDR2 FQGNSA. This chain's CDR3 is CASTVGGTYNSPRHF. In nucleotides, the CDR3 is TGTGCCAGCACCGTTGGGGGGACCTATAATTCACCCCGCCACTTT.

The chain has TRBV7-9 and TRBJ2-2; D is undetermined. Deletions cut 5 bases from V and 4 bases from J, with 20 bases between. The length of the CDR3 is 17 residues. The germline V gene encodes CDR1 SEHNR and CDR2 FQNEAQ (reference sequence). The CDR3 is CASSPRAFGVGTGELFF. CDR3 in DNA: TGTGCCAGCAGCCCACGCGCCTTCGGCGTGGGCACCGGGGAGCTGTTTTTT.

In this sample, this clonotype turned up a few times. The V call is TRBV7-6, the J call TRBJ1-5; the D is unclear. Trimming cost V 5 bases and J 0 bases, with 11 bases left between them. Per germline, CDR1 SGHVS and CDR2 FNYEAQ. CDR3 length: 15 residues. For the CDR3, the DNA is TGTGCCAGCAGCCCCTCTGGCGCTAGCAATCAGCCCCAGCATTTT. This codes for CASSPSGASNQPQHF.

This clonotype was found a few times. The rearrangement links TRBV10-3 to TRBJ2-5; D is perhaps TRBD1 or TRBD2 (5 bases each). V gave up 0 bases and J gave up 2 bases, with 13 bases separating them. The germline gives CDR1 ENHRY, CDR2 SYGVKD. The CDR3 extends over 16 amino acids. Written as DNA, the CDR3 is TGTGCCATCAGTGAGTCAAGGGGACGGGATCAAGAGACCCAGTACTTC. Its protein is CAISESRGRDQETQYF.

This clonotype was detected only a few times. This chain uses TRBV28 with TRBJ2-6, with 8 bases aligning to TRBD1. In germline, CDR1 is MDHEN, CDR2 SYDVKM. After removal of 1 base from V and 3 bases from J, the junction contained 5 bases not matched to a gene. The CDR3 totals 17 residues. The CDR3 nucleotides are TGTGCCAGCAGTTTATCGCAGGGGGCGGGTGGGGCCAACGTCCTGACTTTC. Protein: CASSLSQGAGGANVLTF.

The DNA for the CDR3 is TGTGCCAGCAGTTACTCGATGTTGGGGAGAGTCTATGGCTACACCTTC. Translated: CASSYSMLGRVYGYTF. The rearrangement links TRBV6-5 to TRBJ1-2; D gene ambiguous. The CDR3 runs 16 residues. The V gene's germline CDR1 is MNHEY and CDR2 SVGAGI. V was trimmed by 0 bases and J by 4 bases, leaving 15 bases between them.

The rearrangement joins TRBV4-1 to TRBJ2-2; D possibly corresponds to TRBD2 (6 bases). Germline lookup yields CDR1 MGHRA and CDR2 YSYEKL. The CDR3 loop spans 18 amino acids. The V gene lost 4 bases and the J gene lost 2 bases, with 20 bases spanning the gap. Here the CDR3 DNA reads TGCGCCAGCAGCCGCATCTTGACTGGGGGGACCAACACCGGGGAGCTGTTTTTT. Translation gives CASSRILTGGTNTGELFF.

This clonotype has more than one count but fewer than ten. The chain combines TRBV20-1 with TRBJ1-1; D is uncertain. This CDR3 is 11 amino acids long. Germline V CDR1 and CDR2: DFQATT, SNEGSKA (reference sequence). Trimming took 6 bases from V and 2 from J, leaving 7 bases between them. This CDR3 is CSAGPNTEAFF. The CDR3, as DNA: TGCAGTGCGGGTCCAAACACTGAAGCTTTCTTT.